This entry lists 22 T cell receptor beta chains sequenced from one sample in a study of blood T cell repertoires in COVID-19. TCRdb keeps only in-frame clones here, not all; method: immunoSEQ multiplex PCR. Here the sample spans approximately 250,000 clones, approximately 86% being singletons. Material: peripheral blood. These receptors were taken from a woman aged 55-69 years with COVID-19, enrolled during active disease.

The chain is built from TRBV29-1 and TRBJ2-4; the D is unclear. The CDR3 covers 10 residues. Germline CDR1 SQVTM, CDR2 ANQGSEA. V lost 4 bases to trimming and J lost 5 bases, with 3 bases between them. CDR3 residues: CSVVENIQYF. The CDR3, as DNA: TGCAGCGTTGTCGAAAACATTCAGTACTTC. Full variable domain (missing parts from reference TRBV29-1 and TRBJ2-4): SAVISQKPSRDICQRGTSLTIQCQVDSQVTMMFWYRQQPGQSLTLIATANQGSEATYESGFVIDKFPISRPNLTFSTLTVSNMSPEDSSIYLCSVVENIQYFGAGTRLSVL.

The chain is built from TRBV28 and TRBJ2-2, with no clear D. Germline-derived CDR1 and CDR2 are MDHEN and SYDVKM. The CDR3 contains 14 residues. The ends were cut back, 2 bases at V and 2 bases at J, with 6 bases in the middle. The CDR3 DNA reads TGTGCCAGCAGTTTACGGAGAAACACCGGGGAGCTGTTTTTT. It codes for CASSLRRNTGELFF.

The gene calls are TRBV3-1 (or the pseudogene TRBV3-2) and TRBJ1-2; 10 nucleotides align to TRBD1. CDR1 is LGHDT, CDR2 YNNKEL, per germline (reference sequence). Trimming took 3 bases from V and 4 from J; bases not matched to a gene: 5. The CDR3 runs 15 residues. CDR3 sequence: CASSHWDRGSYGYTF. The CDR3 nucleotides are TGTGCCAGCAGCCATTGGGACAGGGGATCCTATGGCTACACCTTC.

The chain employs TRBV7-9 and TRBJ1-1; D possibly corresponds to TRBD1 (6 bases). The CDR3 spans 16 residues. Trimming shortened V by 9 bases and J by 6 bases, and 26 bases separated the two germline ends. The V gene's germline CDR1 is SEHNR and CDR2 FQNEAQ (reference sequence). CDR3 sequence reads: CASSHRTQGSGAEAFF. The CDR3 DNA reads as TGTGCCAGTAGCCACCGAACACAGGGAAGTGGGGCTGAAGCTTTCTTT.

Written as DNA, the CDR3 is TGTGCCAGCAGCATTCCCCTGACTGGTTACAATGAGCAGTTCTTC. It specifies CASSIPLTGYNEQFF. This chain joins TRBV28 and TRBJ2-1; D unresolved. The CDR3 is 15 residues long. CDR1 is MDHEN, CDR2 SYDVKM, per germline. The germline V and J ends were trimmed by 6 bases and 4 bases, with 16 bases remaining between them.

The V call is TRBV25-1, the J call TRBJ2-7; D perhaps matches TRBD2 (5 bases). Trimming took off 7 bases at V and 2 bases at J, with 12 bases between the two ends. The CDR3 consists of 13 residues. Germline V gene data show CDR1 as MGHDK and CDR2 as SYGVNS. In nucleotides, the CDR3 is TGTGCCAGCATAGGGAGATCCCCCTACGAGCAGTACTTC. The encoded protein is CASIGRSPYEQYF.

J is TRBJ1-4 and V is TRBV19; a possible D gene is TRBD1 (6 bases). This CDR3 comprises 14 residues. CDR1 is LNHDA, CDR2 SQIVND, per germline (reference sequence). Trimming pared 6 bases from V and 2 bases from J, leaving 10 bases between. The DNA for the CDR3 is TGTGCCAGTAGGAGAACAGGGACTAATGAAAAACTGTTTTTT. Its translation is CASRRTGTNEKLFF.

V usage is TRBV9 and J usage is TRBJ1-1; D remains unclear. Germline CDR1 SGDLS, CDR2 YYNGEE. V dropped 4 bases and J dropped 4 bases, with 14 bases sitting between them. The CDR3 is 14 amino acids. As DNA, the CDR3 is TGTGCCAGCAGCCGAGGGAGCGGTGGCACTGAAGCTTTCTTT. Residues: CASSRGSGGTEAFF.

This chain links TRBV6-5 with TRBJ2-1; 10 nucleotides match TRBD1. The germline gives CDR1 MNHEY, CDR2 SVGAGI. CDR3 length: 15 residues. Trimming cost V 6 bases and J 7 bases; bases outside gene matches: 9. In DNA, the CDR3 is TGTGCCAGCAGGACGGTGGGACAGGGGAGTAATGAGCAGTTCTTC. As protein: CASRTVGQGSNEQFF.

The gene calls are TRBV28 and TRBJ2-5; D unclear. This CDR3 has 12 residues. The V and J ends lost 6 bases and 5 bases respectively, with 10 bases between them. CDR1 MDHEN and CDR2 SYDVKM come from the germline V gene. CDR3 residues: CASRAHGETQYF. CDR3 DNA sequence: TGTGCCAGCAGAGCCCACGGTGAGACCCAGTACTTC.

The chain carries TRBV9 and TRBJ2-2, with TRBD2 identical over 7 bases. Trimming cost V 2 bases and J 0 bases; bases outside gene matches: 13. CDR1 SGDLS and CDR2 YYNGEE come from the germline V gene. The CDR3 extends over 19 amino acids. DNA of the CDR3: TGTGCCAGCAGCGTGCTCGGGGGGACCCAACGAACGAACACCGGGGAGCTGTTTTTT. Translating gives CASSVLGGTQRTNTGELFF.

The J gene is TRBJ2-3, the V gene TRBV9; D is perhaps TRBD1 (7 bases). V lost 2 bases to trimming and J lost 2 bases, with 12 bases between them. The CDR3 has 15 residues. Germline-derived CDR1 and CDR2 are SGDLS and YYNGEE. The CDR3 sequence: CASSVTGTSTDTQYF. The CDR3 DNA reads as TGTGCCAGCAGCGTGACAGGGACTTCCACAGATACGCAGTATTTT.

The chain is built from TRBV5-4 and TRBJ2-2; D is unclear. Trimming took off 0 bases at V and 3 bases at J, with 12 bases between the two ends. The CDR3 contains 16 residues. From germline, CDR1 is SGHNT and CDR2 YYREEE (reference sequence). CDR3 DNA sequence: TGTGCCAGCAGCTTGGGCGGCCGCCCAGACACCGGGGAGCTGTTTTTT. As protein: CASSLGGRPDTGELFF.

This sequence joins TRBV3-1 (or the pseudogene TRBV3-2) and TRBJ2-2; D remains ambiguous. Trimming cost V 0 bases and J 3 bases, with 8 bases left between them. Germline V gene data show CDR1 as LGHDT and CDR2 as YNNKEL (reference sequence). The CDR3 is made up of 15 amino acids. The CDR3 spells CASSQEPGHTGELFF. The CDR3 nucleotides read TGTGCCAGCAGCCAAGAGCCAGGCCACACCGGGGAGCTGTTTTTT.

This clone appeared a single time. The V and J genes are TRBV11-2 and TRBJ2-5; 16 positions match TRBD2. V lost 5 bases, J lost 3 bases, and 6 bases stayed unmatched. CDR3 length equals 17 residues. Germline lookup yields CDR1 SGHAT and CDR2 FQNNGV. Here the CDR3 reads CASSLGTSGRAEETQYF. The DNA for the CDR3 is TGTGCCAGCAGCCTCGGGACTAGCGGGAGGGCCGAAGAGACCCAGTACTTC.

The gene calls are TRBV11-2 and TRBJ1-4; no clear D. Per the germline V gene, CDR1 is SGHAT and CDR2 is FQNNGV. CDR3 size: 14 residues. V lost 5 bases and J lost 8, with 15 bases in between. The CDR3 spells CASSLGSLREKLFF. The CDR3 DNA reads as TGTGCCAGCAGCCTAGGGTCCCTTAGAGAAAAACTGTTTTTT.

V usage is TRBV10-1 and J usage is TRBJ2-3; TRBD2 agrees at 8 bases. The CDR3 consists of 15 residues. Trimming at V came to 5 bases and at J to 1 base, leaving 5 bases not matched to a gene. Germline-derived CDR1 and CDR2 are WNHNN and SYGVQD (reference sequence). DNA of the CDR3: TGCGCCAGCAGTCCAGCGGGAGAGGGCACAGATACGCAGTATTTT. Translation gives CASSPAGEGTDTQYF.

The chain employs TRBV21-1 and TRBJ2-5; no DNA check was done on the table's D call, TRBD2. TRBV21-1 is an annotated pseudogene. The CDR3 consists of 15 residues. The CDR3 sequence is CASIGTSGRQETQYF. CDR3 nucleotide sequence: TGTGCCAGCATTGGGACTAGCGGAAGACAAGAGACCCAGTACTTC.

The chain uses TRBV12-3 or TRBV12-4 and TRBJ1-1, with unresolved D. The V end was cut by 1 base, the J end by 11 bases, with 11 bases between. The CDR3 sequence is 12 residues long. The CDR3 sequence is CASSLVGAGAFF. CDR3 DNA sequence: TGTGCCAGCAGTTTAGTCGGAGCCGGGGCTTTCTTT.

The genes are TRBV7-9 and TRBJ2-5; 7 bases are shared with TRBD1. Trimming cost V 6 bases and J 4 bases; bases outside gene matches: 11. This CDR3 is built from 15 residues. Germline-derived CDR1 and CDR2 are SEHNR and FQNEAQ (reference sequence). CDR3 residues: CASRATGTVGETQYF. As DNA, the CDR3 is TGTGCCAGCAGGGCAACCGGGACAGTCGGAGAGACCCAGTACTTC.

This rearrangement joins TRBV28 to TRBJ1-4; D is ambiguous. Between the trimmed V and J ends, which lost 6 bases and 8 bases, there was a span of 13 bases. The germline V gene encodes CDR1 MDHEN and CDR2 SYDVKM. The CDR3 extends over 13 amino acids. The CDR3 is CASSGGFSEKLFF. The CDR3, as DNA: TGTGCCAGCAGCGGCGGGTTTAGCGAAAAACTGTTTTTT.

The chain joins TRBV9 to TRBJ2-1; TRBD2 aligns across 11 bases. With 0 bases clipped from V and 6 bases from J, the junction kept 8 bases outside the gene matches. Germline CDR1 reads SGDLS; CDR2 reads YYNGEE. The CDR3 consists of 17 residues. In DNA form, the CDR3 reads TGTGCCAGCAGCGTAGGTAGCGGGAGGGCCGGTGCCAATGAGCAGTTCTTC. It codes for CASSVGSGRAGANEQFF.